Listed here are 10 T cell receptor beta chains from one sample, sequenced in a study of blood T cells in healthy people across ages. A sample-barcoded 5' primer and a J-beta primer mix were used in a second PCR of roughly 7 to 12 cycles. TCRdb itself ran the 5' RACE reads through MiXCR, one entry per CDR3 protein. The table records about a million distinct CDR3 sequences, 35% to 40% of them present only once. Sequencing was done on a sample of blood. The source is a man younger than 35 in good health.

The rearrangement uses TRBV20-1 and TRBJ2-1; 10 bases align to TRBD2. The CDR3 covers 14 residues. J lost 7 bases, V lost 0 bases, and 3 bases had no gene match. In germline, CDR1 is DFQATT, CDR2 SNEGSKA (reference sequence). CDR3 in amino acids: CSARDLLAGNEQFF. The CDR3 bases are TGCAGTGCTAGAGATCTACTAGCGGGAAATGAGCAGTTCTTC.

The chain employs TRBV12-3 or TRBV12-4 and TRBJ2-3; possible D gene TRBD2, 6 bases. This CDR3 contains 15 residues. Trimming took 7 bases from V and 7 from J, leaving 21 bases between them. The CDR3 spells CASTLRDSLSYTQYF. The CDR3 DNA is TGTGCCAGCACCCTACGGGACTCCCTATCTTATACGCAGTATTTT.

The V gene is TRBV4-3, the J gene TRBJ1-4; D is perhaps TRBD1 (6 bases). CDR1 and CDR2 from the germline V gene are LGHNA and YSLEER. This CDR3 region has 16 residues. The germline V and J ends were trimmed by 1 base and 1 base, with 10 bases remaining between them. The CDR3 coding sequence is TGCGCCAGCAGCCAAGCCGGGACACTAACTAATGAAAAACTGTTTTTT. Translating it yields CASSQAGTLTNEKLFF.

This chain joins TRBV6-5 and TRBJ2-1; D uncertain. This CDR3 has 13 residues. V gave up 8 bases and J gave up 6 bases, with 14 bases separating them. Germline V lookup: CDR1 MNHEY, CDR2 SVGAGI. CDR3 in DNA: TGTGCCAGCCACCGGCAGAATGGCAATGAGCAGTTCTTC. It specifies CASHRQNGNEQFF.

The V gene is TRBV4-1, the J gene TRBJ1-1; no clear D. Germline V lookup: CDR1 MGHRA, CDR2 YSYEKL. The CDR3 runs 16 residues. The V end was cut by 1 base, the J end by 2 bases, with 14 bases between. The chain's CDR3 is CASSQVSSRSNTEAFF. For the CDR3, the DNA is TGCGCCAGCAGCCAAGTAAGCTCCCGCTCCAACACTGAAGCTTTCTTT.

The rearrangement joins TRBV6-6 to TRBJ1-2; D uncertain. Germline CDR1 reads MNHNY; CDR2 reads SVGAGI (reference sequence). With 7 bases removed from V and 2 bases from J, the gap between germline ends came to 14 bases. The CDR3 has 14 residues. The CDR3 sequence: CASTSVRSNYGYTF. DNA for the CDR3: TGTGCCAGCACCTCCGTCAGGTCCAACTATGGCTACACCTTC.

This clonotype was detected a few times. V usage is TRBV5-1 and J usage is TRBJ1-2; D not certain. V gave up 0 bases and J gave up 1 base, with 7 bases separating them. The CDR3 consists of 14 residues. CDR1 and CDR2 from the germline V gene are SGHRS and YFSETQ. The DNA for the CDR3 is TGCGCCAGCAGCTTGGAGGAGCGTAACTATGGCTACACCTTC. It yields the protein CASSLEERNYGYTF.

This clonotype appeared many times. This may be a read error: a much more frequent sequence differs by one nucleotide. The chain uses TRBV13 and TRBJ2-1; D not certain. From germline, CDR1 is PRHDT and CDR2 FYEKMQ (reference sequence). V was pared by 4 bases and J by 8 bases, with 12 bases between. CDR3 size: 13 residues. CDR3 loop: CASSWVVPDEQFF. The CDR3 region has the DNA TGTGCCAGCAGCTGGGTTGTGCCTGATGAGCAGTTCTTC.

This sequence joins TRBV29-1 and TRBJ2-1; D is perhaps TRBD2 (6 bases). The CDR3 is 14 amino acids. V gave up 8 bases and J gave up 0 bases, with 14 bases separating them. Germline-derived CDR1 and CDR2 are SQVTM and ANQGSEA. The CDR3 sequence: CSSVRESSYNEQFF. Here the CDR3 DNA reads TGCAGCTCCGTACGGGAGAGCTCCTACAATGAGCAGTTCTTC.

Details on this clonotype: One end of the junction is discordant with germline, which a read error may explain. This sequence joins TRBV19 and TRBJ1-2; D gene unclear. The CDR3 loop spans 14 amino acids. Germline V gives CDR1 LNHDA, CDR2 SQIVND (reference sequence). The CDR3 sequence: CTSSIRDVLYGYTF. Here the CDR3 DNA reads TGTACCAGTAGTATAAGGGATGTCCTCTATGGCTACACCTTC.